The clone carrying this T cell receptor beta chain was observed once. Per the study methods: Counts of nucleated cells, estimated from reference gene primer amplification, were obtained. Measured with immunoSEQ multiplex PCR; TCRdb has only the in-frame clones, and not every one. That table is the source of V, J and clone size, and D and trimming were worked out from the DNA. Here the sample spans about 140,000 clones, approximately 86% being singletons. This entry is derived from a study of blood T cell repertoires in COVID-19. For the study at large: PBMCs, B-cell-depleted T cells, or T cells provided the cDNA or gDNA that made up the material.

Germline loops: CDR1 SGHVS, CDR2 FQNEAQ. The CDR3 contains 19 residues. V lost 7 bases, J lost 4 bases, and 13 bases stayed unmatched. V is TRBV7-8 and J is TRBJ2-2; TRBD2 matches at 15 bases. Sequences were obtained from peripheral blood. This clonotype was obtained from a human donor in a cohort sampled during active COVID-19. The CDR3 nucleotides read TGTGCCAGCATCTATACCGGGACTAGCGGGAGGTTAAGCACCGGGGAGCTGTTTTTT. It is translated as CASIYTGTSGRLSTGELFF. Full variable domain (outside the CDR3, taken from reference TRBV7-8 and TRBJ2-2): GAGVSQSPRYKVAKRGQDVALRCDPISGHVSLFWYQQALGQGPEFLTYFQNEAQLDKSGLPSDRFFAERPEGSVSTLKIQRTQQEDSAVYLCASIYTGTSGRLSTGELFFGEGSRLTVL.